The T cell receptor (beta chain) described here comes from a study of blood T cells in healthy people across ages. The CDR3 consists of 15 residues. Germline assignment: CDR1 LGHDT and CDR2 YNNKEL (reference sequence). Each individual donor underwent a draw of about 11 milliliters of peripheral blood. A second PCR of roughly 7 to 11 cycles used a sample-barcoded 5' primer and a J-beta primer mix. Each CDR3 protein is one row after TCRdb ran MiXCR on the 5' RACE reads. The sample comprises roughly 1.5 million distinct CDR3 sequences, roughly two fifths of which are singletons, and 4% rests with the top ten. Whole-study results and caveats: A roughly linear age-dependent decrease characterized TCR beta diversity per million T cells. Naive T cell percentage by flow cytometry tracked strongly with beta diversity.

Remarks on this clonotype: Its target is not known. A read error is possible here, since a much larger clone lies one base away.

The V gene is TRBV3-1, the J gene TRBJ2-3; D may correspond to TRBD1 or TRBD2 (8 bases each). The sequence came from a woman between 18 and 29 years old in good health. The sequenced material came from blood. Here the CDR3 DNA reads TGTGCCAGCAGCCAAGGTGGCGGGGGGACAGGTACGCAGTATTTT. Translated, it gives CASSQGGGGTGTQYF.